This TCR beta chain was identified in a study of cytomegalovirus exposure and HLA in healthy donors. Study-wide results and caveats: As was reported, the classifier diagnosed cytomegalovirus status with high specificity and sensitivity. From TCR beta sequences, most subjects' HLA-A and HLA-B alleles were reportedly predicted accurately.

A remark on this clone: Its antigen is not identified.

At sampling all donors were nominally healthy, likely with unrecorded immune exposures. Use of 60 Vbeta and 13 Jbeta primers characterized the PCR. Using immunoSEQ multiplex PCR, the repertoire was profiled, and TCRdb retains in-frame clones only, with some absent. The data contain about 120,000 clones, approximately 80% of them seen just once; the ten biggest clones take up about 4.9%. The germline CDR1 and CDR2 sequences are SGHRS and YFSETQ. The CDR3 length is 15 residues. V lost 0 bases, J lost 6 bases, and 14 bases lay in between. The TCR was taken from a man in his fifties in good health and CMV-seropositive. The sample consisted of PBMCs. The gene calls are TRBV5-1 and TRBJ2-3, with D possibly TRBD1 on 6 matching bases. CDR3 DNA: TGCGCCAGCAGCTTGGGGGGCATTAGGGGGGATACGCAGTATTTT. The encoded protein is CASSLGGIRGDTQYF.